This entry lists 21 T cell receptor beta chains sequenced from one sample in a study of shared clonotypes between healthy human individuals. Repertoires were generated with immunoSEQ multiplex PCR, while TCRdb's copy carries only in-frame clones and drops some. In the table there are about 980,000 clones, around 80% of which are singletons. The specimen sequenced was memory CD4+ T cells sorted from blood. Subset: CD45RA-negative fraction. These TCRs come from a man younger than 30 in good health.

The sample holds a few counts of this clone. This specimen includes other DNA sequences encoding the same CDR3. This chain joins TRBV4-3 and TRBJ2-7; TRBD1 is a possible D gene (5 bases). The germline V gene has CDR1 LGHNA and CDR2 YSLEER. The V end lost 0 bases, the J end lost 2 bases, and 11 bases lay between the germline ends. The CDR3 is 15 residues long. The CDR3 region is CASSQDPQGPYEQYF. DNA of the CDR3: TGCGCCAGCAGCCAAGATCCCCAGGGTCCCTACGAGCAGTACTTC.

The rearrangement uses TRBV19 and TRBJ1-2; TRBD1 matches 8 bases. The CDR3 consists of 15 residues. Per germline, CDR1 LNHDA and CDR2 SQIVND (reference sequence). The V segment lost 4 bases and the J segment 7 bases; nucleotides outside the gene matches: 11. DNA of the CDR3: TGTGCCAGTAGTAACGGACAGGGTGGGTCTGGTGGCTACACCTTC. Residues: CASSNGQGGSGGYTF. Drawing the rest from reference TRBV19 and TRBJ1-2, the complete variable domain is DGGITQSPKYLFRKEGQNVTLSCEQNLNHDAMYWYRQDPGQGLRLIYYSQIVNDFQKGDIAEGYSVSREKKESFPLTVTSAQKNPTAFYLCASSNGQGGSGGYTFGSGTRLTVV.

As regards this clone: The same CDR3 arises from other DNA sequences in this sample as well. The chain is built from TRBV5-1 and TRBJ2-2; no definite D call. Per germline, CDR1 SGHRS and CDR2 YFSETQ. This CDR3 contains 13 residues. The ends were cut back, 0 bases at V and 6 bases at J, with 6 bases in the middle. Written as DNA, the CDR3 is TGCGCCAGCAGCTTGGATAGCTCCGGGGAGCTGTTTTTT. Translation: CASSLDSSGELFF.

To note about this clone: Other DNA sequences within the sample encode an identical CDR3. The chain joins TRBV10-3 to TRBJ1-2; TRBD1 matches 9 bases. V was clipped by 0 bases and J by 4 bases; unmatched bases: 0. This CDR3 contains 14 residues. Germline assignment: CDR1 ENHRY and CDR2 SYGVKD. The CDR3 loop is CAISESDRGYGYTF. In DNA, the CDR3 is TGTGCCATCAGTGAGTCGGACAGGGGCTATGGCTACACCTTC.

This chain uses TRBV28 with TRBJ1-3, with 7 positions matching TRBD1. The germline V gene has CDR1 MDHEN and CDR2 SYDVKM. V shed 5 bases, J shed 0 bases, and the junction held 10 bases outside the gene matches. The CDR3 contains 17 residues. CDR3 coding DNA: TGTGCCAGCAGTCCATTGGGACAGCCCTCCTCTGGAAACACCATATATTTT. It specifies CASSPLGQPSSGNTIYF.

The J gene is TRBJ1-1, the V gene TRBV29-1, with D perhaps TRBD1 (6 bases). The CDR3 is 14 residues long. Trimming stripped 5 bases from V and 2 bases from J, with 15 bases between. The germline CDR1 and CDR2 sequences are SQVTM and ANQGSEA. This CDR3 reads CSVTGPGLNTEAFF. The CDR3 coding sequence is TGCAGCGTTACAGGGCCAGGACTTAACACTGAAGCTTTCTTT.

Here the CDR3 DNA reads TGTGCCTGGAGTCACCCAGATACGCAGTATTTT. Its translation is CAWSHPDTQYF. V is TRBV30 and J is TRBJ2-3; D not certain. The germline gives CDR1 GTSNPN, CDR2 SVGIG (reference sequence). Deletions cut 2 bases from V and 4 bases from J, with 4 bases between. This CDR3 has 11 residues.

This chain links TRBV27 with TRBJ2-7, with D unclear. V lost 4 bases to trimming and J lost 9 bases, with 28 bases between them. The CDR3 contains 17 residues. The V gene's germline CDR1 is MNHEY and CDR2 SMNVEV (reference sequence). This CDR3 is CASSSTFTDDLRLAQYF. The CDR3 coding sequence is TGTGCCAGCAGTTCGACATTTACAGATGACCTACGATTAGCGCAGTACTTC.

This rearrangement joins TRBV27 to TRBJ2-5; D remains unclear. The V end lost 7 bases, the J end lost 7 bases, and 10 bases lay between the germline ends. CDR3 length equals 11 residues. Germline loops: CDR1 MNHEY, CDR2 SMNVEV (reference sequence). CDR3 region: CASNLGGTQYF. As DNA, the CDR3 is TGTGCCAGCAATCTAGGCGGGACCCAGTACTTC.

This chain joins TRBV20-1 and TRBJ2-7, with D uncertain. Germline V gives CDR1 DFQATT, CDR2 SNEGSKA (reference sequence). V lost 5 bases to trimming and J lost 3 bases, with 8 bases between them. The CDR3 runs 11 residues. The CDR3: CSAVDRYEQYF. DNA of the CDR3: TGCAGTGCTGTGGACCGCTACGAGCAGTACTTC.

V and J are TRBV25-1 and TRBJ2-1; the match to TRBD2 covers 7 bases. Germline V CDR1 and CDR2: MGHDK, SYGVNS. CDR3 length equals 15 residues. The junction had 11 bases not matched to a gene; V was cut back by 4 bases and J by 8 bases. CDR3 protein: CASSGAGDLGHEQFF. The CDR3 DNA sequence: TGTGCCAGCAGTGGCGCGGGAGACCTCGGCCATGAGCAGTTCTTC.

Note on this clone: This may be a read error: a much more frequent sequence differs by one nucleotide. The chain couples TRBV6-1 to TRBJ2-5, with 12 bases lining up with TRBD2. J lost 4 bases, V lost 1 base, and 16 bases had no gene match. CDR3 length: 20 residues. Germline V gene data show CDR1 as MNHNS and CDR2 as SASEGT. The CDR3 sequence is CASSEVVTSGSGGYRETQYF. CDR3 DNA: TGTGCCAGCAGTGAAGTCGTGACTAGCGGGAGTGGGGGGTACCGAGAGACCCAGTACTTC.

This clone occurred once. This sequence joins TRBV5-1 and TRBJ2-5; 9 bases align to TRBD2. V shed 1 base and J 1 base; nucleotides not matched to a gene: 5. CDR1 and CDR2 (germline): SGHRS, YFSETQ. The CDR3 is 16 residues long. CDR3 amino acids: CASSLSAGGPQETQYF. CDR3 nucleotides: TGCGCCAGCAGCTTGTCTGCGGGAGGGCCCCAAGAGACCCAGTACTTC.

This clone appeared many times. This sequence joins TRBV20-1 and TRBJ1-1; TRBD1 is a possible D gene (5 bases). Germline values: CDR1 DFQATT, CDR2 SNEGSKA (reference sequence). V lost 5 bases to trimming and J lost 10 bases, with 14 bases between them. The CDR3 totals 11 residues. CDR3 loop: CSAPPDRGAFF. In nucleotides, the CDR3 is TGCAGTGCTCCCCCCGACAGAGGAGCTTTCTTT.

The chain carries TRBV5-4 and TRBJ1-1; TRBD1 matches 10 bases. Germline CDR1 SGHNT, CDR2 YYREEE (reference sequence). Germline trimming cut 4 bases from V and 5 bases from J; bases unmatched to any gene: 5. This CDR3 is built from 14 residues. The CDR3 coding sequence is TGTGCCAGCAGCGAGACAGGGGGCGGAACTGAAGCTTTCTTT. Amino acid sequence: CASSETGGGTEAFF.

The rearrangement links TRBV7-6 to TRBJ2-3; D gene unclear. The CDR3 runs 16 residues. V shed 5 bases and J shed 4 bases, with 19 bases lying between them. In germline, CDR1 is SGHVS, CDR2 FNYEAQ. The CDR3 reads CASSQPGSLGPDTQYF. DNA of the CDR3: TGTGCCAGCAGCCAACCGGGCTCCCTAGGTCCAGATACGCAGTATTTT.

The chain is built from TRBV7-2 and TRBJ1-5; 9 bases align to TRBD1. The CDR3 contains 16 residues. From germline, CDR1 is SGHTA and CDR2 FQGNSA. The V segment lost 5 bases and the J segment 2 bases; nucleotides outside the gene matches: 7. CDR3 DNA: TGTGCCAGCAGCCCCATGGACAGGGGTGGCAATCAGCCCCAGCATTTT. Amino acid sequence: CASSPMDRGGNQPQHF.

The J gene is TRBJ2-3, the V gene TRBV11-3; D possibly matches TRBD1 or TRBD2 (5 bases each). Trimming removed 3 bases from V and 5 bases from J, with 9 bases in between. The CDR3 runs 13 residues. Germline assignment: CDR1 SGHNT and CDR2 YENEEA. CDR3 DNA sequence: TGTGCCAGCAGCTTCCGGGACGAAGATACGCAGTATTTT. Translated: CASSFRDEDTQYF.

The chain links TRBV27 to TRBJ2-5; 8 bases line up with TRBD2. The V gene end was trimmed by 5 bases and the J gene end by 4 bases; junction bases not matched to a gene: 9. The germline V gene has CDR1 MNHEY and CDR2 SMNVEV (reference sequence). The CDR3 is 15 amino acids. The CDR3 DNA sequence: TGTGCCAGCAGTATCCTCGGGGGGGCAGGAGAGACCCAGTACTTC. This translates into CASSILGGAGETQYF.

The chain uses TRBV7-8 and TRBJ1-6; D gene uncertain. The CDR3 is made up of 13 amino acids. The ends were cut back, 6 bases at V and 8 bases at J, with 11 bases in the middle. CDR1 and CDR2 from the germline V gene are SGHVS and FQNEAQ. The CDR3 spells CASRGWRDSPLHF. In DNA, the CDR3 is TGTGCCAGCAGGGGATGGCGGGATTCACCCCTCCACTTT.

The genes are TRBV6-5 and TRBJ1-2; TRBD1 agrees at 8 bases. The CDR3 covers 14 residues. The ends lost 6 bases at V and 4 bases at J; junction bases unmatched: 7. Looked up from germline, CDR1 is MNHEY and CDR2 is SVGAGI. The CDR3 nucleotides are TGTGCCAGCAGGATCGCAGGGGGCGGCTATGGCTACACCTTC. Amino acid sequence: CASRIAGGGYGYTF.